This T cell receptor beta chain was obtained from a study of blood T cell repertoires in COVID-19. Across the study: The origin of the acute and convalescent COVID-19 samples was the United States, Italy and Spain. PBMCs, B-cell-depleted T cells, or T cells were the source of the cDNA or gDNA that made up the material.

Clinical history as reported by participants underpinned cohort assignment. Assay used: immunoSEQ multiplex PCR; TCRdb lists only in-frame clones, some missing. The sample carries 310,000 or so clones, 70% to 90% recorded once. The CDR3 extends over 15 amino acids. Per germline, CDR1 SGHRS and CDR2 YFSETQ. Trimming took off 3 bases at V and 6 bases at J, with 19 bases between the two ends. What was sequenced was PBMCs or T cells enriched from blood (not recorded which). The chain employs TRBV5-1 and TRBJ2-7, with a possible D match to TRBD2 (6 bases). This TCR was sampled from a woman in her twenties or thirties who had recovered from COVID-19. CDR3 sequence reads: CASSSTAGNGREQYF. As DNA, the CDR3 is TGCGCCAGCAGCTCCACCGCGGGGAATGGCCGCGAGCAGTACTTC. Complete variable domain (other parts from reference TRBV5-1 and TRBJ2-7): KAGVTQTPRYLIKTRGQQVTLSCSPISGHRSVSWYQQTPGQGLQFLFEYFSETQRNKGNFPGRFSGRQFSNSRSEMNVSTLELGDSALYLCASSSTAGNGREQYFGPGTRLTVT.